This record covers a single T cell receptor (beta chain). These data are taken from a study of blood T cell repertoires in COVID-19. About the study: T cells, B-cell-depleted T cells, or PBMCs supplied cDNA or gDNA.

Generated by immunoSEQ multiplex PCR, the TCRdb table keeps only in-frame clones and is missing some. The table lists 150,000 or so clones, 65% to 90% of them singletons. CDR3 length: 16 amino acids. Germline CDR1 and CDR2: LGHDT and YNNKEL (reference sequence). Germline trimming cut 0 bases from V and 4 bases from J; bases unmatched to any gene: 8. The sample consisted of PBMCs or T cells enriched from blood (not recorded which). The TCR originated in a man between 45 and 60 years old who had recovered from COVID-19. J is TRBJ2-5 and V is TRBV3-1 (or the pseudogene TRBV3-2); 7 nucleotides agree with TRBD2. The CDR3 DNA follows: TGTGCCAGCAGCCAAGAGGAACTAGCGAGGGGAGAGACCCAGTACTTC. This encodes CASSQEELARGETQYF.